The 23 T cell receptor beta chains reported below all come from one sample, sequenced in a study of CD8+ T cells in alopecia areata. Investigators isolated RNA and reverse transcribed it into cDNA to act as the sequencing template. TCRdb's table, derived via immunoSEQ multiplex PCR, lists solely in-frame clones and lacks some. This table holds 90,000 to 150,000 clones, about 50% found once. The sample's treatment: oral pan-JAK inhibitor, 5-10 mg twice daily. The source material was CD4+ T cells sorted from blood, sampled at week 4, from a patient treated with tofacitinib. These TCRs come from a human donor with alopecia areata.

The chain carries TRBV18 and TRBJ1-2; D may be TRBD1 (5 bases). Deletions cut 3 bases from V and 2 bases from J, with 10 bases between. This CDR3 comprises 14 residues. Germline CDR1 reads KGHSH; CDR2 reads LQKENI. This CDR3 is CASSPTQGNYGYTF. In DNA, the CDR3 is TGTGCCAGCTCACCGACCCAGGGAAACTATGGCTACACCTTC. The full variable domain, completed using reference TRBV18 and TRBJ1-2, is NAGVMQNPRHLVRRRGQEARLRCSPMKGHSHVYWYRQLPEEGLKFMVYLQKENIIDESGMPKERFSAEFPKEGPSILRIQQVVRGDSAAYFCASSPTQGNYGYTFGSGTRLTVV.

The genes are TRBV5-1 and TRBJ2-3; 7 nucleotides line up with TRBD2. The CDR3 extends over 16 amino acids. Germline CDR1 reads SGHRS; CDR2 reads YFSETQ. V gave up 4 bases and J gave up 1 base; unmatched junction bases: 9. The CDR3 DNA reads TGCGCCAGCAGCCGGGGCGGGGGAGTGGGCACAGATACGCAGTATTTT. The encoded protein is CASSRGGGVGTDTQYF.

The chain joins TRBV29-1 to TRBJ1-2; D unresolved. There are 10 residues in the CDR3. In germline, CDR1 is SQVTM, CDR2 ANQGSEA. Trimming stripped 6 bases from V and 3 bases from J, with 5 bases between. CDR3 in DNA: TGCAGCGTCCGCGACTATGGCTACACCTTC. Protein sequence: CSVRDYGYTF.

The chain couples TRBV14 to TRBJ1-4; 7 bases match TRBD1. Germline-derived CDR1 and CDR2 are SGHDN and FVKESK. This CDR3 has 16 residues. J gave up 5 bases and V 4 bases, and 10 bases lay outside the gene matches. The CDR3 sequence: CASSRVRTGSNEKLFF. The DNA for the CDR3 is TGTGCCAGCAGCCGCGTAAGGACAGGAAGCAATGAAAAACTGTTTTTT.

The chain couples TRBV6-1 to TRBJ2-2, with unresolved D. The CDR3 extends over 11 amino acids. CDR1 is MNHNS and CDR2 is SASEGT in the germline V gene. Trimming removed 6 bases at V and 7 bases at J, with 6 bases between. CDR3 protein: CASRARGELFF. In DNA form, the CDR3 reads TGTGCCAGCAGGGCCCGCGGGGAGCTGTTTTTT.

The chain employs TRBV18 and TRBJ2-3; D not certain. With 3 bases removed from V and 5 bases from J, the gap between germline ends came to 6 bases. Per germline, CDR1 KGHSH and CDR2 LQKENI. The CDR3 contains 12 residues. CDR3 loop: CASSPELDTQYF. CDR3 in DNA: TGTGCCAGCTCACCGGAGTTAGATACGCAGTATTTT.

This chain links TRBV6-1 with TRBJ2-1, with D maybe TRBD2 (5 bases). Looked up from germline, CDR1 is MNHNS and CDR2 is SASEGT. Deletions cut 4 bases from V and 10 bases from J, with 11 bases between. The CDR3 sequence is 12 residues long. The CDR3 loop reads CASSATGIEQFF. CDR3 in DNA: TGTGCCAGCAGTGCAACGGGGATAGAGCAGTTCTTC.

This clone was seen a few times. The CDR3 nucleotides read TGTGCCTGGAGTGTACGAAATCCGGGAGGTCGGACCGGGGAGCTGTTTTTT. The encoded protein is CAWSVRNPGGRTGELFF. This chain connects TRBV30 to TRBJ2-2, with TRBD2 matching 7 bases. This CDR3 region has 17 residues. Looked up from germline, CDR1 is GTSNPN and CDR2 is SVGIG (reference sequence). V lost 0 bases, J lost 5 bases, and 12 bases stayed unmatched.

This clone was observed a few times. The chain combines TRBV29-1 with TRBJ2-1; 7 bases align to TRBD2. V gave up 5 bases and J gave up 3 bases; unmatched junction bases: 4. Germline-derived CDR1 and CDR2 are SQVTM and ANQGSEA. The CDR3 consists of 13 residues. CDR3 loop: CSVRGSFYNEQFF. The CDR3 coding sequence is TGCAGCGTTCGCGGGAGTTTCTACAATGAGCAGTTCTTC.

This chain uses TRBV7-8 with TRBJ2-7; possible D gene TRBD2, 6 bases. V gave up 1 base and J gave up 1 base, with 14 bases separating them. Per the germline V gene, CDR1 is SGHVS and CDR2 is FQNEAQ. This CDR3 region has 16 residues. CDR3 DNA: TGTGCCAGCAGCTTAGTGGGCGGGATGGCGTCCTACGAGCAGTACTTC. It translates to CASSLVGGMASYEQYF.

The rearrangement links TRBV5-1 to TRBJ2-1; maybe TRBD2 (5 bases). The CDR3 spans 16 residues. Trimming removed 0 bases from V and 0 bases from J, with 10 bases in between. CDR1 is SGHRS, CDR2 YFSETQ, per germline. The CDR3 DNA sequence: TGCGCCAGCAGCTTGGGGAGCGGCTTCTCCTACAATGAGCAGTTCTTC. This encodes CASSLGSGFSYNEQFF.

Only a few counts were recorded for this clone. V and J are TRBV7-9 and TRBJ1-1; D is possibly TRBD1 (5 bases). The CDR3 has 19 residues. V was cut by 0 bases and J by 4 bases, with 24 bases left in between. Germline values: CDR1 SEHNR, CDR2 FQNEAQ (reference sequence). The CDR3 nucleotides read TGTGCCAGCAGCTTAGCGTTTGGTGGGGCATTGTATTCGACCACTGAAGCTTTCTTT. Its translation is CASSLAFGGALYSTTEAFF.

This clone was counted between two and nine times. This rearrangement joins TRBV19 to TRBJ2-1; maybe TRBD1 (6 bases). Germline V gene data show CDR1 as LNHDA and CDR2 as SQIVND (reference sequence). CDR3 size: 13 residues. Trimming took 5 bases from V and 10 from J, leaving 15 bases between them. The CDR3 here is CASSLQGRGEQFF. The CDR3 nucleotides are TGTGCCAGTAGTCTACAGGGCCGAGGGGAGCAGTTCTTC.

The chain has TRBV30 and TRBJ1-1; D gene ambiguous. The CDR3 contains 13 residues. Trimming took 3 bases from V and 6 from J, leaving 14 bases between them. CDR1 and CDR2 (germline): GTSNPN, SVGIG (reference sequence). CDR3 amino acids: CAWRGGGRAEAFF. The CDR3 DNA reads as TGTGCCTGGAGGGGCGGCGGAAGAGCTGAAGCTTTCTTT. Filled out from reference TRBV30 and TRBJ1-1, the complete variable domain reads SQTIHQWPATLVQPVGSPLSLECTVEGTSNPNLYWYRQAAGRGLQLLFYSVGIGQISSEVPQNLSASRPQDRQFILSSKKLLLSDSGFYLCAWRGGGRAEAFFGQGTRLTVV.

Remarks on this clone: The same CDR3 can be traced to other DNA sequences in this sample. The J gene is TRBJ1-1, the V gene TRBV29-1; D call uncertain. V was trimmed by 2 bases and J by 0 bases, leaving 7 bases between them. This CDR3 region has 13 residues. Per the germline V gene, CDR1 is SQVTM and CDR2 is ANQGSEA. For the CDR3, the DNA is TGCAGCGTTGAAAGAACTTTGAACACTGAAGCTTTCTTT. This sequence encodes CSVERTLNTEAFF. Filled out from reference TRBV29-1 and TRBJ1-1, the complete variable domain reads SAVISQKPSRDICQRGTSLTIQCQVDSQVTMMFWYRQQPGQSLTLIATANQGSEATYESGFVIDKFPISRPNLTFSTLTVSNMSPEDSSIYLCSVERTLNTEAFFGQGTRLTVV.

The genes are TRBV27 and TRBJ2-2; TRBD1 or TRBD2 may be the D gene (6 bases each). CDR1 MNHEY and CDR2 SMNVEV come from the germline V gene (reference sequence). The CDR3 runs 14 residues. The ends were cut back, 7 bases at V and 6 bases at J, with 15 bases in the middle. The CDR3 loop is CASTQGRGAGELFF. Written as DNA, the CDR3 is TGTGCCAGCACACAGGGAAGGGGGGCCGGGGAGCTGTTTTTT.

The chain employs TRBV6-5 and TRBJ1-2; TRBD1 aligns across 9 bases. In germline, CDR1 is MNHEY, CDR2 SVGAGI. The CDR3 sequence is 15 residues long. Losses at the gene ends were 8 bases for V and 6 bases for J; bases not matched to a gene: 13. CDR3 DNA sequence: TGTGCCAGCTGTATCCGACCGGGACAGGGAAATGGCTACACCTTC. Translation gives CASCIRPGQGNGYTF.

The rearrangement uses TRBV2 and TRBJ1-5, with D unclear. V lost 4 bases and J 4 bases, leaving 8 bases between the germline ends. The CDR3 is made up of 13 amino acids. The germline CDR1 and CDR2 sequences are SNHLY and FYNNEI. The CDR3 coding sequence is TGTGCCAGCAGTGTCGGGCGGAATCAGCCCCAGCATTTT. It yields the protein CASSVGRNQPQHF.

CDR3 DNA sequence: TGTGCCAGCAGGGACTCAATGAATGGCGGTCAGCCCCAGCATTTT. Translation gives CASRDSMNGGQPQHF. The V call is TRBV6-1, the J call TRBJ1-5, with D unresolved. CDR3 length: 15 amino acids. Per the germline V gene, CDR1 is MNHNS and CDR2 is SASEGT. Trimming removed 6 bases at V and 6 bases at J, with 18 bases between.

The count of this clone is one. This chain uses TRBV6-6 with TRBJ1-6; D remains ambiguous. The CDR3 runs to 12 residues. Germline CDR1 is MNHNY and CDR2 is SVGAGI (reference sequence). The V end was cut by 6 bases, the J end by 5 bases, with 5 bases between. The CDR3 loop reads CASSQDNSPLHF. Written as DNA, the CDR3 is TGTGCCAGCAGCCAGGATAATTCACCCCTCCACTTT.

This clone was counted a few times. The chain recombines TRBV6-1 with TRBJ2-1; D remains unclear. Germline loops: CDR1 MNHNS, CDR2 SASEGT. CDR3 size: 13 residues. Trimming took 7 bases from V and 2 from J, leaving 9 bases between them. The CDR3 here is CASTALAYNEQFF. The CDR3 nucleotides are TGTGCCAGCACGGCGCTTGCCTACAATGAGCAGTTCTTC.

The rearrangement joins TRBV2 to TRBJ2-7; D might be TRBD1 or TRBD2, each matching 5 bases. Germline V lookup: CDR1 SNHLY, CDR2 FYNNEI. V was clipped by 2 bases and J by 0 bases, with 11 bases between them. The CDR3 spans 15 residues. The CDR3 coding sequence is TGTGCCAGCAGTGAAAGAGGGGCAGGCTCCTACGAGCAGTACTTC. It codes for CASSERGAGSYEQYF.

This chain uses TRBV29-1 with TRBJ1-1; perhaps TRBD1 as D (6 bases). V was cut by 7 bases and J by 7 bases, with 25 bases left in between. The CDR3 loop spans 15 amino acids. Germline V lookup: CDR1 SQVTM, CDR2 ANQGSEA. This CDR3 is CSETGQSEGRVEAFF. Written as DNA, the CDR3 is TGCAGCGAGACAGGACAGTCGGAGGGCAGGGTTGAAGCTTTCTTT.